One sample yielded the 20 T cell receptor beta chains listed below, sequenced in a study of identical twins (dated by TCRdb to the mid-2010s). Library preparation was by 5' RACE. Reads for this sample came from an Illumina HiSeq 2000. In-frame beta chains were kept once TCRdb had trimmed the public reads at Q25 with fastp and called clones with MiXCR. Duplicate CDR3 protein sequences are folded into a single record with the most common DNA and genes. In this sample the table shows a few hundred thousand distinct CDR3 sequences, 9.6% of which occur a single time. Around 3% of the sample rests with the top ten. The sample was also linked to a second study, of yellow fever vaccine responses in identical twins.

Source material: PBMCs. These TCRs come from a woman between 18 and 29 years old in good health.

This clonotype has at least ten counts. The CDR3 nucleotides are TGTGCCACCAGCGCAGGACAGGGCAATCAGCCCCAGCATTTT. It specifies CATSAGQGNQPQHF. The rearrangement links TRBV15 to TRBJ1-5; TRBD1 matches at 7 bases. The CDR3 extends over 14 amino acids. The J segment lost 2 bases and the V segment lost 5 bases, leaving 3 bases of the junction unmatched. CDR1 and CDR2 (germline): LNHNV, YYDKDF (reference sequence).

This clonotype was counted ten times or more. The junction and the germline gene differ at one end; a read error may be behind it. This chain uses TRBV5-1 with TRBJ2-1, with TRBD1 matching over 8 bases. Per the germline V gene, CDR1 is SGHRS and CDR2 is YFSETQ. The CDR3 has 14 residues. CDR3 DNA: TGTGCCAGCAGTTCCGGGACAGGCTACAATGAGCAGTTCTTC. Translation: CASSSGTGYNEQFF.

This clonotype showed up many times. This chain joins TRBV15 and TRBJ1-6, with D tentatively TRBD1 (5 bases). Germline V gene lookup returns CDR1 LNHNV and CDR2 YYDKDF (reference sequence). V lost 2 bases and J 7 bases, leaving 18 bases between the germline ends. This CDR3 comprises 17 residues. The CDR3 region has the DNA TGTGCCACCAGCAGACCCACTGGGGCACCGAACAATTCACCCCTCCACTTT. Its protein is CATSRPTGAPNNSPLHF.

In its sample, this clonotype was seen many times. The chain is built from TRBV7-9 and TRBJ2-5; D is unclear. Trimming took off 2 bases at V and 2 bases at J, with 18 bases between the two ends. Per germline, CDR1 SEHNR and CDR2 FQNEAQ (reference sequence). The CDR3 covers 17 residues. The CDR3 nucleotides read TGTGCCAGCAGCTTAATGTCGGGTAGACATGATCAAGAGACCCAGTACTTC. It codes for CASSLMSGRHDQETQYF.

This clonotype showed up many times. The chain joins TRBV12-3 or TRBV12-4 to TRBJ1-2; the D gene is possibly TRBD1 (5 bases). V was clipped by 5 bases and J by 5 bases, with 12 bases between them. This CDR3 has 13 amino acids. CDR3 sequence (DNA): TGTGCCAGCAGTCCCCCGGGGGTTTATGGCTACACCTTC. Translated: CASSPPGVYGYTF.

This clonotype was found many times. This chain connects TRBV7-3 to TRBJ2-6, with D possibly being TRBD2 (6 bases). Germline V gene data show CDR1 as SGHTA and CDR2 as FQGTGA. CDR3 length: 12 amino acids. Trimming took off 4 bases at V and 10 bases at J, with 8 bases between the two ends. The CDR3 bases are TGTGCCAGCAGCTCCGGGAGTAACGTCCTGACTTTC. Its translation: CASSSGSNVLTF.

The chain employs TRBV7-9 and TRBJ2-1; D is uncertain. CDR3 length equals 15 residues. The germline gives CDR1 SEHNR, CDR2 FQNEAQ (reference sequence). The V gene lost 2 bases and the J gene lost 5 bases, with 13 bases spanning the gap. CDR3 sequence (DNA): TGTGCCAGCAGCTTAAACTGGGCTTTCGACAATGAGCAGTTCTTC. Amino acid sequence: CASSLNWAFDNEQFF.

This clonotype was counted at least ten times. The chain couples TRBV20-1 to TRBJ2-5, with a possible D match to TRBD2 (6 bases). Trimming removed 4 bases from V and 3 bases from J, with 9 bases in between. This CDR3 is 12 amino acids long. From germline, CDR1 is DFQATT and CDR2 SNEGSKA (reference sequence). The CDR3 sequence is CSAISGKETQYF. CDR3 sequence (DNA): TGCAGTGCTATTAGCGGAAAAGAGACCCAGTACTTC.

This clonotype was seen a few times. V gene TRBV21-1 combines with J gene TRBJ2-3. TRBV21-1 is an annotated pseudogene. This CDR3 is 13 amino acids long. The CDR3 reads CASSNWTVDTQYF. The CDR3 nucleotides read TGTGCCAGCAGCAATTGGACGGTCGATACGCAGTATTTT.

J is TRBJ2-5 and V is TRBV10-3; no reliable D call. The CDR3 is made up of 13 amino acids. Germline V CDR1 and CDR2: ENHRY, SYGVKD. Trimming stripped 8 bases from V and 2 bases from J, with 12 bases between. CDR3 loop: CAIGLGSQETQYF. In DNA, the CDR3 is TGTGCCATCGGGTTGGGGTCGCAAGAGACCCAGTACTTC.

The chain combines TRBV2 with TRBJ2-5, with TRBD2 identical over 9 bases. CDR3 length: 16 amino acids. The V gene's germline CDR1 is SNHLY and CDR2 FYNNEI. After removal of 2 bases from V and 2 bases from J, the junction contained 6 bases not matched to a gene. The CDR3 here is CASSEIAGVVQETQYF. The CDR3 DNA reads as TGTGCCAGCAGTGAAATAGCGGGGGTAGTACAAGAGACCCAGTACTTC.

This clonotype has more than one count but fewer than ten. The V gene is TRBV12-3 or TRBV12-4, the J gene TRBJ2-1; no clear D gene. Trimming left V 5 bases short and J 5 bases short, with 25 bases between. CDR3 length: 18 amino acids. In DNA form, the CDR3 reads TGTGCCAGCAGTCTCCCCTCGGGTGGACGTCGGACCGACAATGAGCAGTTCTTC. This encodes CASSLPSGGRRTDNEQFF.

This clonotype has a count of ten or more. J is TRBJ2-7 and V is TRBV7-6, with 9 bases matching TRBD2. J gave up 4 bases and V 4 bases, and 5 bases lay outside the gene matches. Looked up from germline, CDR1 is SGHVS and CDR2 is FNYEAQ. CDR3 length: 14 residues. For the CDR3, the DNA is TGTGCCAGCAGCTCAGGGACTAGCTGGTACGAGCAGTACTTC. Its translation is CASSSGTSWYEQYF.

This clonotype came up a few times. The chain is built from TRBV25-1 and TRBJ2-5; the D gene is possibly TRBD2 (5 bases). Trimming took 4 bases from V and 5 from J, leaving 14 bases between them. Germline lookup yields CDR1 MGHDK and CDR2 SYGVNS. The CDR3 sequence is 14 residues long. Written as DNA, the CDR3 is TGTGCCAGCAGTGTTCGAGCGGTAACGGAGACCCAGTACTTC. Translation gives CASSVRAVTETQYF.

This clonotype came up many times. The chain employs TRBV21-1 and TRBJ2-1. TRBV21-1 is a known pseudogene. The CDR3 length is 14 residues. As DNA, the CDR3 is TGTGCCAGCAGCAAAGTGGGCTGGCGCAATGAGCAGTTCTTC. Translation: CASSKVGWRNEQFF.

This clonotype was observed a few times. The chain carries TRBV7-2 and TRBJ1-6, with TRBD1 identical over 8 bases. This CDR3 is built from 15 residues. With V trimmed by 5 bases and J by 7 bases, 7 bases remained unmatched. CDR1 and CDR2 (germline): SGHTA, FQGNSA. Written as DNA, the CDR3 is TGTGCCAGCAGCCGAGGACAGGGTGGAAATTCACCCCTCCACTTT. Translating gives CASSRGQGGNSPLHF.

There are many counts of this clonotype. The gene calls are TRBV28 and TRBJ2-7; 9 positions match TRBD2. The germline gives CDR1 MDHEN, CDR2 SYDVKM. This CDR3 is 14 amino acids long. CDR3 region: CSNQPTGLAYEQYF. The CDR3 DNA reads TGTTCGAACCAGCCCACGGGACTAGCTTACGAGCAGTACTTC.

This clonotype has only a few counts. This chain connects TRBV20-1 to TRBJ2-3; perhaps TRBD1 as D (5 bases). This CDR3 has 15 amino acids. CDR1 is DFQATT and CDR2 is SNEGSKA in the germline V gene (reference sequence). V shed 3 bases and J shed 2 bases, with 15 bases lying between them. The chain's CDR3 is CSASGDPGFTDTQYF. CDR3 DNA: TGCAGTGCTAGTGGCGACCCAGGGTTCACAGATACGCAGTATTTT.

The sample holds a few counts of this clonotype. The chain joins TRBV30 to TRBJ2-2; possibly TRBD2 for D (6 bases). The V end lost 0 bases, the J end lost 3 bases, and 11 bases lay between the germline ends. Looked up from germline, CDR1 is GTSNPN and CDR2 is SVGIG (reference sequence). The CDR3 spans 15 residues. CDR3 nucleotides: TGTGCCTGGAGTGTAGCGGGCTTGTACACCGGGGAGCTGTTTTTT. Encoded protein: CAWSVAGLYTGELFF.

This clonotype was detected only a few times. The chain links TRBV7-2 to TRBJ2-6, with D maybe TRBD1 (5 bases). Germline CDR1 is SGHTA and CDR2 is FQGNSA. The CDR3 runs 15 residues. Trimming cost V 3 bases and J 6 bases, with 12 bases left between them. The DNA of the CDR3 is TGTGCCAGCAGCTTGGGGCGAAGTGAGGCCAACGTCCTGACTTTC. Translated, it gives CASSLGRSEANVLTF.